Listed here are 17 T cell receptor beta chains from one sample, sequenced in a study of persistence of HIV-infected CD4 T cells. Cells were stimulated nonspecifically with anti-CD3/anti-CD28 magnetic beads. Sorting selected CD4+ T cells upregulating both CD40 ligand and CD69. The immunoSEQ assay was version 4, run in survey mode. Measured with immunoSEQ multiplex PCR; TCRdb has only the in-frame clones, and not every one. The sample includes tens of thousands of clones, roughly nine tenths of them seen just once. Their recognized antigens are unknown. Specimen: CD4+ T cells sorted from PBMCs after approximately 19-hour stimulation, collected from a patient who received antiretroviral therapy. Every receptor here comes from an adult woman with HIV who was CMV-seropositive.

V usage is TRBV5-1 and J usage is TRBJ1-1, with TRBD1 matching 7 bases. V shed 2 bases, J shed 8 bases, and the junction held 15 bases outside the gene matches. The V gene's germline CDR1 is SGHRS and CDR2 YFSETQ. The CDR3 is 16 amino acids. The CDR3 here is CASSLGPGTDSYEAFF. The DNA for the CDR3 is TGCGCCAGCAGCTTAGGTCCCGGGACAGACTCCTACGAAGCTTTCTTT.

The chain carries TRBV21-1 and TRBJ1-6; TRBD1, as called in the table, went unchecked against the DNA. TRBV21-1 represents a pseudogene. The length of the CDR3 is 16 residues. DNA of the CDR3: TGTGCCAGCAGGGTGACAGGGGACCCAAATAATTCACCCCTCCACTTT. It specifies CASRVTGDPNNSPLHF.

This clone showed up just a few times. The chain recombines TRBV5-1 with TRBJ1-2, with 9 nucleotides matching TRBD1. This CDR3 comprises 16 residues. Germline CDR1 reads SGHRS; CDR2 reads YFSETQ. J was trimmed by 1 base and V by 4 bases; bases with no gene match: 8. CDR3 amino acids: CASSPTGTGINYGYTF. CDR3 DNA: TGCGCCAGCAGCCCAACCGGGACAGGGATTAACTATGGCTACACCTTC.

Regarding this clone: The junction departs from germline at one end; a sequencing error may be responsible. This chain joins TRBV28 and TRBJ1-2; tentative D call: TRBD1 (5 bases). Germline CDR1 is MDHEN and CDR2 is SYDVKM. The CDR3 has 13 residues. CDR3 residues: CASSFVGGDGCTF. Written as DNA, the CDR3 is TGTGCCAGCAGTTTCGTGGGGGGGGATGGCTGCACCTTC.

CDR3 protein: CASSQDGEGYTF. The CDR3 DNA reads TGCGCCAGCAGCCAAGACGGAGAGGGCTACACCTTC. The chain couples TRBV4-1 to TRBJ1-2; unclear D gene. V lost 0 bases and J 8 bases, leaving 7 bases between the germline ends. Germline V gene lookup returns CDR1 MGHRA and CDR2 YSYEKL. CDR3 length: 12 residues.

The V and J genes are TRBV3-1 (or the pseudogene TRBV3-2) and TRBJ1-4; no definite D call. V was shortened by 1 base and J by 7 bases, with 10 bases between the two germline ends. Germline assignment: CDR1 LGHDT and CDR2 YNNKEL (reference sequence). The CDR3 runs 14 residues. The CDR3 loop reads CASSQGNWGEKLFF. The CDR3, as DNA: TGTGCCAGCAGCCAAGGGAATTGGGGTGAAAAACTGTTTTTT.

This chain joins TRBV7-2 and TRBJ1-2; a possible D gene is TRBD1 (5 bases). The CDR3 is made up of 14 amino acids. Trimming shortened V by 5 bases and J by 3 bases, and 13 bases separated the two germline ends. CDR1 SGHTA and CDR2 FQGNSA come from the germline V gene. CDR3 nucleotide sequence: TGTGCCAGCAGCCTAGGAGGGGTTGACTATGGCTACACCTTC. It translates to CASSLGGVDYGYTF.

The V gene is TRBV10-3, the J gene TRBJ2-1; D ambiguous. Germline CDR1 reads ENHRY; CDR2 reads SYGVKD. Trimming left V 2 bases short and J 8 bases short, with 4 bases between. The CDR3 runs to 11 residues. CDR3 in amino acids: CAISEGDEQFF. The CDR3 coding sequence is TGTGCCATCAGTGAGGGTGATGAGCAGTTCTTC.

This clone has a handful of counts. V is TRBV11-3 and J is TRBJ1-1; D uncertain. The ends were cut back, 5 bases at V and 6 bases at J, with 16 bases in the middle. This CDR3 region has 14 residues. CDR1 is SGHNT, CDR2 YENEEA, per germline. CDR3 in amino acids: CASSPGFEGAEAFF. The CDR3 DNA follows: TGTGCCAGCAGCCCGGGATTCGAGGGTGCTGAAGCTTTCTTT.

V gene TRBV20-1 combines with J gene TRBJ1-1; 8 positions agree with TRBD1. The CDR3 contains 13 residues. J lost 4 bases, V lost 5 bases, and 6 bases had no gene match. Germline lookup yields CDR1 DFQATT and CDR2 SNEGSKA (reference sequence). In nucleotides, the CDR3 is TGCAGTGCTGGTGACAGGGGAGGCACTGAAGCTTTCTTT. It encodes CSAGDRGGTEAFF.

CDR3 nucleotide sequence: TGTGCCAGCAGCAAGGGTCTCGGCTCCGGGCAGTACGTC. Protein sequence: CASSKGLGSGQYV. This chain links TRBV21-1 with TRBJ2-7. TRBV21-1 is recorded as a pseudogene. This CDR3 region has 13 residues.

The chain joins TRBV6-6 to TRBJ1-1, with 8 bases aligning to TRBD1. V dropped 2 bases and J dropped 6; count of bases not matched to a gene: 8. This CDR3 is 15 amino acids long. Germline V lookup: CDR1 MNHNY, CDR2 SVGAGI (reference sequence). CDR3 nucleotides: TGTGCCAGCAGTTACACGGCACAGGGGGTCGCTGAAGCTTTCTTT. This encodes CASSYTAQGVAEAFF.

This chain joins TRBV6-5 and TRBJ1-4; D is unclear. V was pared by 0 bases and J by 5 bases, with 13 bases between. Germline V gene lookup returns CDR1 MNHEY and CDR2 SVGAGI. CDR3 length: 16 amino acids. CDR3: CASSYSGSGSNEKLFF. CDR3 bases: TGTGCCAGCAGTTACTCCGGTTCCGGCAGCAATGAAAAACTGTTTTTT.

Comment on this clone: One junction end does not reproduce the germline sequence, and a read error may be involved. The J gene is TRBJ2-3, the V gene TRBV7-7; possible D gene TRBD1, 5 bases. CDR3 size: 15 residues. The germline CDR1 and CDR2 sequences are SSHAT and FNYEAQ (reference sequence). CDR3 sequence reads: CASSSGGQNTDTQYF. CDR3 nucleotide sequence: TGTGCTAGCAGCTCGGGTGGACAAAACACAGATACGCAGTATTTT.

In DNA, the CDR3 is TGTGCCAGCAGTGGTGAAGGGAGCACCGGGGAGCTGTTTTTT. It is translated as CASSGEGSTGELFF. The J gene is TRBJ2-2, the V gene TRBV2, with D possibly being TRBD2 (5 bases). Germline assignment: CDR1 SNHLY and CDR2 FYNNEI. The CDR3 has 14 amino acids. Trimming cost V 4 bases and J 4 bases, with 10 bases left between them.

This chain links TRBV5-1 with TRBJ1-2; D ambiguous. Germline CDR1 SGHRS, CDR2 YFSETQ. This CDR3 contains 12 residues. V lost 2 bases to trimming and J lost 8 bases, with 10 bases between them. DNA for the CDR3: TGCGCCAGCAGCTTATCCACCCGCGGCTACACCTTC. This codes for CASSLSTRGYTF. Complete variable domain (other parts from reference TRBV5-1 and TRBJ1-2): KAGVTQTPRYLIKTRGQQVTLSCSPISGHRSVSWYQQTPGQGLQFLFEYFSETQRNKGNFPGRFSGRQFSNSRSEMNVSTLELGDSALYLCASSLSTRGYTFGSGTRLTVV.

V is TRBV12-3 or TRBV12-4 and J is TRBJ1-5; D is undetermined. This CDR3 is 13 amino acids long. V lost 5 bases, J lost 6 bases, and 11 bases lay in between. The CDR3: CASSRTWGQPQHF. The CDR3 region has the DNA TGTGCCAGCAGTCGCACCTGGGGTCAGCCCCAGCATTTT.